The 3 T cell receptor beta chains listed next were all sequenced from one sample in a study of neoadjuvant anti-PD-1 for oral cavity cancer. The method was immunoSEQ multiplex PCR; TCRdb's version includes in-frame clones alone and lacks a portion of them. This table has around 8,900 clones, under 80% appearing once. Time point indicated: after neoadjuvant nivolumab, at surgical resection. Source: PBMCs, taken after nivolumab (anti-PD-1) treatment. The receptors come from a person aged 40 to 85 with oral cavity squamous cell carcinoma.

CDR3 DNA sequence: TGTGCCATCAGTGAGTCGAAACTAGCGGACGAGCAGTTCTTC. Translating gives CAISESKLADEQFF. This chain connects TRBV10-3 to TRBJ2-1; 8 nucleotides match TRBD2. The trim removed 0 bases at V and 10 bases at J, leaving 5 bases unmatched. This CDR3 is 14 amino acids long. CDR1 and CDR2 from the germline V gene are ENHRY and SYGVKD.

The chain combines TRBV15 with TRBJ2-7; D is ambiguous. The CDR3 runs 13 residues. The V and J ends lost 0 bases and 3 bases respectively, with 6 bases between them. CDR1 LNHNV and CDR2 YYDKDF come from the germline V gene (reference sequence). This CDR3 reads CATSRDSYYEQYF. The CDR3, as DNA: TGTGCCACCAGCAGAGACAGCTACTACGAGCAGTACTTC.

J is TRBJ2-7 and V is TRBV7-2; TRBD2 is a possible D gene (6 bases). There are 12 residues in the CDR3. CDR1 and CDR2 (germline): SGHTA, FQGNSA. Trimming pared 0 bases from V and 7 bases from J, leaving 7 bases between. The CDR3 DNA reads as TGTGCCAGCAGCTTAGCGGGGGGTGAGCAGTACTTC. As protein: CASSLAGGEQYF.